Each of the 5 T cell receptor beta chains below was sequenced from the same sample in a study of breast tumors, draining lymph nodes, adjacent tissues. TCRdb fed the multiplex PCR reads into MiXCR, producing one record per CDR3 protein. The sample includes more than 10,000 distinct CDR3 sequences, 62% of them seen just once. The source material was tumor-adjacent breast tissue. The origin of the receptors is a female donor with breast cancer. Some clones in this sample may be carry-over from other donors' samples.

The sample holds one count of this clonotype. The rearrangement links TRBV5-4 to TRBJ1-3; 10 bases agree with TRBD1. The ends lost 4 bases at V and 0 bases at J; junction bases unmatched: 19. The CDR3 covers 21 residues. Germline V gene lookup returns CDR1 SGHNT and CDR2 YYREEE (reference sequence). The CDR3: CASSEDWTGQGPPSSGNTIYF. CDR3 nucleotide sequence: TGTGCCAGCAGCGAGGATTGGACGGGACAGGGGCCCCCTAGCTCTGGAAACACCATATATTTT. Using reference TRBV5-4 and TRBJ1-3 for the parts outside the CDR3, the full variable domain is ETGVTQSPTHLIKTRGQQVTLRCSSQSGHNTVSWYQQALGQGPQFIFQYYREEENGRGNFPPRFSGLQFPNYSSELNVNALELDDSALYLCASSEDWTGQGPPSSGNTIYFGEGSWLTVV.

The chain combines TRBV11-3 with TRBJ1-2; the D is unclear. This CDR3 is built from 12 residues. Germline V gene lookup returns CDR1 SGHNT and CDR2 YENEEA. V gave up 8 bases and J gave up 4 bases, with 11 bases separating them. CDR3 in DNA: TGTGCCAGCCCACAGAACGGCTATGGCTACACCTTC. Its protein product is CASPQNGYGYTF.

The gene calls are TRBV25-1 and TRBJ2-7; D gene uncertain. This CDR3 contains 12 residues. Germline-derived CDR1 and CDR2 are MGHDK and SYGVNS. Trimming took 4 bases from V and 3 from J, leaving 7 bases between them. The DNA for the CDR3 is TGTGCCAGCAGTGTAGCTCACTACGAGCAGTACTTC. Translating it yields CASSVAHYEQYF.

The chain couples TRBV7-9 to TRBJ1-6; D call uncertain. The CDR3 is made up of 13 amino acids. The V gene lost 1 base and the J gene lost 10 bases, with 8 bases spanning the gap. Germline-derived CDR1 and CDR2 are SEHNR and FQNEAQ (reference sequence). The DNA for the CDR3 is TGTGCCAGCAGCTTAGTGGCGAGGTCACCCCTCCACTTT. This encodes CASSLVARSPLHF.

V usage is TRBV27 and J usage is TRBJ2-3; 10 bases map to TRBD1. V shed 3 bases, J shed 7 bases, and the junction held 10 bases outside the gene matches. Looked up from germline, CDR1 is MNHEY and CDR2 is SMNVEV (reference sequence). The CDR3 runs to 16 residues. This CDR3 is CASSFLGTGEQNTQYF. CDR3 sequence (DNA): TGTGCCAGCAGTTTCCTCGGGACAGGGGAACAGAATACGCAGTATTTT.